The sequence of this TCR beta chain was determined in a study of long-term antiretroviral therapy in people with HIV. Broader study findings: Clonal expansions arising prior to ART prevailed in the repertoire at every time point. In HIV, the repertoires covered a tighter span of CDR3 lengths than in controls.

Assay version v3.0 of immunoSEQ was used, and it was run at survey level. The assay was immunoSEQ multiplex PCR, and TCRdb's table has in-frame clones only and misses some. The data hold around 13,000 clones, with around 90% observed a single time. This CDR3 is built from 16 residues. CDR1 and CDR2 from the germline V gene are MNHNS and SASEGT. V was cut by 1 base and J by 0 bases, with 10 bases left in between. In the case of this clone: Its specificity is unknown.

Per donor, a minimum of one pre-ART and a minimum of two post-ART PBMC samples were available. This TCR derives from a woman aged 40 to 49 with HIV. The chain carries TRBV6-1 and TRBJ2-1; TRBD2 is a possible D gene (7 bases). Sequences were derived from unsorted PBMCs, sampled 2.1 years after starting antiretroviral therapy. CDR3 sequence (DNA): TGTGCCAGCAGTGAAGTTAGGGGGGGCTCCTACAATGAGCAGTTCTTC. This translates into CASSEVRGGSYNEQFF.